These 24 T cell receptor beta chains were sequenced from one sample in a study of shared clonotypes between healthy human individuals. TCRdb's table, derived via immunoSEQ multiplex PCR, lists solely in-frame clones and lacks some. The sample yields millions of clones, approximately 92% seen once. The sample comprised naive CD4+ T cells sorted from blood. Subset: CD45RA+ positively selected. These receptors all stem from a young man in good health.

CDR3 bases: TGCGCCAGCAGCACCCAGGGACAGGGGGACACTGAAGCTTTCTTT. Translation: CASSTQGQGDTEAFF. This rearrangement joins TRBV5-1 to TRBJ1-1, with 11 nucleotides matching TRBD1. This CDR3 is 15 amino acids long. V lost 4 bases to trimming and J lost 3 bases; unmatched junction nucleotides: 5. Germline CDR1 reads SGHRS; CDR2 reads YFSETQ.

The CDR3 bases are TGCGCCAGCAGCCAAGATTACCTAGCGGTGAGGTCCTACGAGCAGTACTTC. Translated: CASSQDYLAVRSYEQYF. This rearrangement joins TRBV4-3 to TRBJ2-7; TRBD2 aligns across 7 bases. The CDR3 loop spans 17 amino acids. Germline CDR1 LGHNA, CDR2 YSLEER. J was trimmed by 1 base and V by 0 bases; bases with no gene match: 9.

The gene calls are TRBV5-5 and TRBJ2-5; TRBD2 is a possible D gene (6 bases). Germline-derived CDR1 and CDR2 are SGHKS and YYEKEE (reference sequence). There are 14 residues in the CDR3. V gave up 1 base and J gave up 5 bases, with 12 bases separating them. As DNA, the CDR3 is TGTGCCAGCAGCTTGTCAGGGAGGTCGGAGACCCAGTACTTC. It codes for CASSLSGRSETQYF. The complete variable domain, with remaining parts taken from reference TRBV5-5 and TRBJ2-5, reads DAGVTQSPTHLIKTRGQQVTLRCSPISGHKSVSWYQQVLGQGPQFIFQYYEKEERGRGNFPDRFSARQFPNYSSELNVNALLLGDSALYLCASSLSGRSETQYFGPGTRLLVL.

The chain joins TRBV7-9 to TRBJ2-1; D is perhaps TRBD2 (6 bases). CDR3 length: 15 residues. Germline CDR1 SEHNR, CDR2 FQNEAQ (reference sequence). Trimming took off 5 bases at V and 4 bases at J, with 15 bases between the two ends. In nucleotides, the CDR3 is TGTGCCAGCAGCGGGGGTAGTAGCGGTTACAATGAGCAGTTCTTC. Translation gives CASSGGSSGYNEQFF. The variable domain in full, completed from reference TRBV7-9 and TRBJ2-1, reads DTGVSQNPRHKITKRGQNVTFRCDPISEHNRLYWYRQTLGQGPEFLTYFQNEAQLEKSRLLSDRFSAERPKGSFSTLEIQRTEQGDSAMYLCASSGGSSGYNEQFFGPGTRLTVL.

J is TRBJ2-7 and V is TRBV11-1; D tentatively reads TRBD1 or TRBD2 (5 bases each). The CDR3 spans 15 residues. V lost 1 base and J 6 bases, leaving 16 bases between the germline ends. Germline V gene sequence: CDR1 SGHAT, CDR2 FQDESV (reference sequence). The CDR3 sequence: CASSLEGGGASEQYF. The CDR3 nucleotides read TGTGCCAGCAGCTTAGAAGGTGGGGGAGCCTCCGAGCAGTACTTC.

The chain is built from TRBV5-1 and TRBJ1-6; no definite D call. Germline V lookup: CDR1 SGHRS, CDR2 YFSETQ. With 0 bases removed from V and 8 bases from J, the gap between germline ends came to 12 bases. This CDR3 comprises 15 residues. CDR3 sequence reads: CASSLEAGNYSPLHF. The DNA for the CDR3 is TGCGCCAGCAGCTTGGAGGCAGGAAATTATTCACCCCTCCACTTT. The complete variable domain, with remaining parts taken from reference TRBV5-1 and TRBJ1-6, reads KAGVTQTPRYLIKTRGQQVTLSCSPISGHRSVSWYQQTPGQGLQFLFEYFSETQRNKGNFPGRFSGRQFSNSRSEMNVSTLELGDSALYLCASSLEAGNYSPLHFGNGTRLTVT.

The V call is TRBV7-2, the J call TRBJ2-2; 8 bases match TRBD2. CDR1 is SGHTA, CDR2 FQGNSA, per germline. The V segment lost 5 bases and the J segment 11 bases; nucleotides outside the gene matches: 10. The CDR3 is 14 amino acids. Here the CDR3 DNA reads TGTGCCAGCAGCCCGTACTCGGGAGGGAGAGAGCTGTTTTTT. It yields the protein CASSPYSGGRELFF. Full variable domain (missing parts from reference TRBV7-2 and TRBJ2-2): GAGVSQSPSNKVTEKGKDVELRCDPISGHTALYWYRQSLGQGLEFLIYFQGNSAPDKSGLPSDRFSAERTGGSVSTLTIQRTQQEDSAVYLCASSPYSGGRELFFGEGSRLTVL.

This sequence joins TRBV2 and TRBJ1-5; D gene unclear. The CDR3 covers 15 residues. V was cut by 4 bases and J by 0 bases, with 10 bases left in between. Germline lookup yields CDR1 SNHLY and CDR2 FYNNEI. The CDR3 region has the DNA TGTGCCAGCAGTGCTCGCGACAATAGCAATCAGCCCCAGCATTTT. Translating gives CASSARDNSNQPQHF.

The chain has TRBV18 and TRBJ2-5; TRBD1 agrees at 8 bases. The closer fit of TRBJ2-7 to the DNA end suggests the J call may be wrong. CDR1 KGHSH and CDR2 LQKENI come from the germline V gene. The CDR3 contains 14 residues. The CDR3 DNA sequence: TGTGCCAGCTCATCGGGACAGGAGGCCTACGAGCAGTACTTC. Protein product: CASSSGQEAYEQYF.

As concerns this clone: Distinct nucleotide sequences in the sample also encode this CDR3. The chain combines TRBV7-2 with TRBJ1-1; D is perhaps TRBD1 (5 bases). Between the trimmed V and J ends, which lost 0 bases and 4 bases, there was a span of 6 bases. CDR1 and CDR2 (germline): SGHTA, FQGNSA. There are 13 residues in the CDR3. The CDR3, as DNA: TGTGCCAGCAGCTTAGCTCAGGGCACTGAAGCTTTCTTT. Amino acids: CASSLAQGTEAFF.

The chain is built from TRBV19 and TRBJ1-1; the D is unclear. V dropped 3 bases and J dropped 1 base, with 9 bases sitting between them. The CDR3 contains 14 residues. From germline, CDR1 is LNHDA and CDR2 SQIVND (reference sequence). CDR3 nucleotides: TGTGCCAGTAGTATCCCCCACAGGAACACTGAAGCTTTCTTT. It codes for CASSIPHRNTEAFF.

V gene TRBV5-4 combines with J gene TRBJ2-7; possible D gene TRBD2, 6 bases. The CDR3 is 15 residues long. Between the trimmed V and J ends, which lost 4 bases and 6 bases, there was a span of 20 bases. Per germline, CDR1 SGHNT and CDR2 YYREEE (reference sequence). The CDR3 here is CASSHPAGNPVEQYF. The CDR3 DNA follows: TGTGCCAGCAGCCACCCGGCGGGGAATCCGGTCGAGCAGTACTTC.

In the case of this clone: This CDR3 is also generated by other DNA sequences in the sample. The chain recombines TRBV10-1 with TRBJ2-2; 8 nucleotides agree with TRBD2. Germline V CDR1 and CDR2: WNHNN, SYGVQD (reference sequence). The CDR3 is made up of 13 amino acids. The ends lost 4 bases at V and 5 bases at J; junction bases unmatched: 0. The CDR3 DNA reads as TGCGCCAGCAGTGCTAGCGGGACCGGGGAGCTGTTTTTT. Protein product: CASSASGTGELFF.

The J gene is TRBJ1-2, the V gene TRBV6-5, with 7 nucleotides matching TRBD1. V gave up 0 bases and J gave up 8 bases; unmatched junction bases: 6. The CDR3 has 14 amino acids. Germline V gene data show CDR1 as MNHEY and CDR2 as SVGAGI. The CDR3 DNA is TGTGCCAGCAGTTACTCCCAGCAGGGGGGGGGCTACACCTTC. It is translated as CASSYSQQGGGYTF.

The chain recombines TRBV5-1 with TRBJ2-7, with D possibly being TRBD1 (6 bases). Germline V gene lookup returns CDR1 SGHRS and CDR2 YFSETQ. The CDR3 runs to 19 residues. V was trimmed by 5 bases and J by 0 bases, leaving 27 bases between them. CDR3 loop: CASRPPPGQGTISSYEQYF. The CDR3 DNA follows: TGCGCCAGCAGGCCGCCCCCGGGACAAGGAACTATTAGCTCCTACGAGCAGTACTTC.

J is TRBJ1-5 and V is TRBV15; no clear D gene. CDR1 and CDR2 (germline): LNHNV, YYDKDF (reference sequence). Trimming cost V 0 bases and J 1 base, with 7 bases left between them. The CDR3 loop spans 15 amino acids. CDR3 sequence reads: CATSRDGKSNQPQHF. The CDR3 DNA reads TGTGCCACCAGCAGAGATGGGAAGAGCAATCAGCCCCAGCATTTT.

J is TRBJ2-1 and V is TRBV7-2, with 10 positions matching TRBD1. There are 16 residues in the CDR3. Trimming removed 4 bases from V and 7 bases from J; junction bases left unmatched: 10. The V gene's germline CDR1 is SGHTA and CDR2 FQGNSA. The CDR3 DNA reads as TGTGCCAGCAGCTCACGACAGGGGGCGGAGGGGAATGAGCAGTTCTTC. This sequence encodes CASSSRQGAEGNEQFF. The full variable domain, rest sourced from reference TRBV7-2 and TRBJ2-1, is GAGVSQSPSNKVTEKGKDVELRCDPISGHTALYWYRQSLGQGLEFLIYFQGNSAPDKSGLPSDRFSAERTGGSVSTLTIQRTQQEDSAVYLCASSSRQGAEGNEQFFGPGTRLTVL.

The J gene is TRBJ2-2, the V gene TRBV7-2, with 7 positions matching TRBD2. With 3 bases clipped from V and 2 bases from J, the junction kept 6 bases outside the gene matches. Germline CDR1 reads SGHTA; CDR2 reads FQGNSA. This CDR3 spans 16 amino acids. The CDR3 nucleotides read TGTGCCAGCAGCTTGGGCGGAGCGGGAAACACCGGGGAGCTGTTTTTT. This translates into CASSLGGAGNTGELFF.

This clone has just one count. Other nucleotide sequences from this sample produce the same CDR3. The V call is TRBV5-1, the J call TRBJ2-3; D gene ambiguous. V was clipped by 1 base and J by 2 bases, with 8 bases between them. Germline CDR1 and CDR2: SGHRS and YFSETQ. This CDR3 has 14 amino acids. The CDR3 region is CASSLRGSTDTQYF. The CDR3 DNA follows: TGCGCCAGCAGCTTGAGAGGCTCCACAGATACGCAGTATTTT.

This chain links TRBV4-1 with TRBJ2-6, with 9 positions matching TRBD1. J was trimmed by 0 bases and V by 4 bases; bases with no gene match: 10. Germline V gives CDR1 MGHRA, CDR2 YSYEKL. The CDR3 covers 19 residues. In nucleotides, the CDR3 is TGCGCCAGCAGCCGACTATGGGGACAGGGAAGCTCTGGGGCCAACGTCCTGACTTTC. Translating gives CASSRLWGQGSSGANVLTF.

The CDR3 loop is CASSLTGFGHSSYGYTF. Written as DNA, the CDR3 is TGTGCCAGCAGTCTAACGGGTTTCGGACACTCGTCCTATGGCTACACCTTC. The chain is built from TRBV28 and TRBJ1-2; perhaps TRBD1 as D (5 bases). In germline, CDR1 is MDHEN, CDR2 SYDVKM. Trimming stripped 5 bases from V and 4 bases from J, with 23 bases between. The CDR3 sequence is 17 residues long.

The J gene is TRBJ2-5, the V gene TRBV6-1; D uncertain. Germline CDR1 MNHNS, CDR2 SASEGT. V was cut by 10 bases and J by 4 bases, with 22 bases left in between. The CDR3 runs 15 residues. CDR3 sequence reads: CATFPRITLVETQYF. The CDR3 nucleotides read TGTGCCACCTTTCCGCGAATCACTCTGGTAGAGACCCAGTACTTC.

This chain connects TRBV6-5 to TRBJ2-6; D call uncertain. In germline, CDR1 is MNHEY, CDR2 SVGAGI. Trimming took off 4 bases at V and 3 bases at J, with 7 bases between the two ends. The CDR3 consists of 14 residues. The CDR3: CASSSALGANVLTF. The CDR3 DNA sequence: TGTGCCAGCAGTTCCGCCCTTGGGGCCAACGTCCTGACTTTC.

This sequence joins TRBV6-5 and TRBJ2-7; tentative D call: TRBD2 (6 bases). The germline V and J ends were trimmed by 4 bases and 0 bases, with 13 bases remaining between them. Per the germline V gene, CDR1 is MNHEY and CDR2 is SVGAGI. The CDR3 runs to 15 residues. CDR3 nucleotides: TGTGCCAGCAGTTCTTTGGGACTTAGCTCCTACGAGCAGTACTTC. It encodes CASSSLGLSSYEQYF.